The clone carrying this TCR beta chain is large (0.1 to 1%). Amplified TCR beta CDR3 regions derived from RNA transcripts. The HTBI primer set was used in a first-round RT-PCR of the TCR CDR3. MiXCR, run by TCRdb on the multiplex PCR reads, gives a single entry per CDR3 protein. The sample gives 400,000 to 550,000 distinct CDR3 sequences, 13% to 15% of which show up once; roughly 17% is in the top ten. This entry belongs to a study of T cells in Graves' hyperthyroidism and ophthalmopathy. Trimming cost V 4 bases and J 3 bases, with 13 bases left between them. Germline V CDR1 and CDR2: LGHDT, YNNKEL (reference sequence). The CDR3 has 15 residues.

The chain links TRBV3-1 to TRBJ2-1; no clear D. Sequenced input: blood. This TCR came from a woman aged 18 to 35 with Graves' hyperthyroidism. The CDR3 DNA follows: TGTGCCAGCAGCCCCTCACGCGCTAGCTACAATGAGCAGTTCTTC. Its translation is CASSPSRASYNEQFF.